Listed here are 27 T cell receptor beta chains from one sample, sequenced in a study of beta chain features in type 1 diabetes. Overall study findings and caveats: TCRB CDR3s from Type 1 diabetes patients were moderately but significantly shorter in all four CD4+ subsets.

Their antigen targets remain unknown. The isolated RNA, all of it, was reverse transcribed, so expressed TCRB transcripts were what got sequenced. Sequencing was performed with immunoSEQ multiplex PCR; in TCRdb, only in-frame clones are kept and a portion is missing. Of a few hundred thousand clones listed, around 10% are singletons. The source material was central memory CD4+ T cells from blood. The source of these receptors is a man younger than 45 with type 1 diabetes.

The gene calls are TRBV19 and TRBJ2-7; D gene uncertain. V shed 1 base and J shed 3 bases, with 10 bases lying between them. Germline values: CDR1 LNHDA, CDR2 SQIVND (reference sequence). The length of the CDR3 is 14 residues. The CDR3 here is CASSIVLADYEQYF. CDR3 nucleotides: TGTGCCAGTAGTATAGTACTGGCGGACTACGAGCAGTACTTC. The complete variable domain, with remaining parts taken from reference TRBV19 and TRBJ2-7, reads DGGITQSPKYLFRKEGQNVTLSCEQNLNHDAMYWYRQDPGQGLRLIYYSQIVNDFQKGDIAEGYSVSREKKESFPLTVTSAQKNPTAFYLCASSIVLADYEQYFGPGTRLTVT.

This clone was counted ten times or more. The chain has TRBV2 and TRBJ1-2, with TRBD1 matching 9 bases. Trimming cost V 5 bases and J 2 bases; bases outside gene matches: 3. This CDR3 spans 14 amino acids. From germline, CDR1 is SNHLY and CDR2 FYNNEI. CDR3 region: CASSMDRGNYGYTF. For the CDR3, the DNA is TGTGCCAGCAGTATGGACAGGGGAAACTATGGCTACACCTTC.

The chain recombines TRBV19 with TRBJ2-5; D unclear. The CDR3 spans 15 residues. CDR1 is LNHDA, CDR2 SQIVND, per germline (reference sequence). V lost 0 bases to trimming and J lost 5 bases, with 13 bases between them. CDR3 DNA sequence: TGTGCCAGTAGTATAGAGGGTCAGGCATGGGAGACCCAGTACTTC. This sequence encodes CASSIEGQAWETQYF.

J is TRBJ1-1 and V is TRBV7-6, with D unresolved. Trimming took 2 bases from V and 7 from J, leaving 11 bases between them. Germline lookup yields CDR1 SGHVS and CDR2 FNYEAQ. This CDR3 region has 13 residues. CDR3 region: CASSLFIGREAFF. DNA for the CDR3: TGTGCCAGCAGCTTATTCATAGGCCGTGAAGCTTTCTTT.

The table lists this clone with many counts. The V call is TRBV27, the J call TRBJ1-5; D uncertain. This CDR3 is built from 15 residues. Per the germline V gene, CDR1 is MNHEY and CDR2 is SMNVEV (reference sequence). V was cut by 5 bases and J by 3 bases, with 14 bases left in between. The CDR3 bases are TGTGCCAGCAGTCTCAAGGCCTTGAACAATCAGCCCCAGCATTTT. Its translation: CASSLKALNNQPQHF.

A remark on this clone: The identical CDR3 is also encoded by other nucleotide sequences in the sample. V and J are TRBV9 and TRBJ2-5; D might be TRBD1 (5 bases). This CDR3 has 13 amino acids. The V end was cut by 0 bases, the J end by 2 bases, with 5 bases between. CDR1 SGDLS and CDR2 YYNGEE come from the germline V gene. In nucleotides, the CDR3 is TGTGCCAGCAGCGTAGGACAGCAAGAGACCCAGTACTTC. Amino acid sequence: CASSVGQQETQYF.

This clone was recorded a few times. This chain links TRBV27 with TRBJ2-5, with TRBD1 as a possible D gene (6 bases). Per germline, CDR1 MNHEY and CDR2 SMNVEV (reference sequence). The CDR3 length is 14 residues. The V and J ends lost 6 bases and 4 bases respectively, with 15 bases between them. The CDR3 sequence is CASSARGGSETQYF. The CDR3 nucleotides are TGTGCCAGCAGCGCTCGAGGGGGTTCAGAGACCCAGTACTTC.

This clone was observed a few times. The rearrangement uses TRBV7-9 and TRBJ1-4; D gene uncertain. The V and J ends lost 1 base and 5 bases respectively, with 8 bases between them. Germline CDR1 reads SEHNR; CDR2 reads FQNEAQ (reference sequence). This CDR3 has 14 residues. DNA of the CDR3: TGTGCCAGCAGCTTAGGGTATATAAATGAAAAACTGTTTTTT. As protein: CASSLGYINEKLFF.

The chain carries TRBV9 and TRBJ2-2; TRBD1 aligns across 9 bases. J gave up 5 bases and V 3 bases, and 11 bases lay outside the gene matches. Germline V gene data show CDR1 as SGDLS and CDR2 as YYNGEE. The CDR3 contains 17 residues. CDR3 sequence reads: CASSAGTGQGWTGELFF. For the CDR3, the DNA is TGTGCCAGCAGCGCCGGAACGGGACAGGGTTGGACCGGGGAGCTGTTTTTT.

This clone has a handful of counts. The chain employs TRBV10-3 and TRBJ2-1, with TRBD2 matching over 7 bases. Germline values: CDR1 ENHRY, CDR2 SYGVKD. The CDR3 consists of 14 residues. Trimming removed 4 bases from V and 3 bases from J; junction bases left unmatched: 3. CDR3 sequence reads: CAISASGDYNEQFF. The CDR3, as DNA: TGTGCCATCAGTGCGAGCGGGGACTACAATGAGCAGTTCTTC.

There are a few counts of this clone. Here the CDR3 DNA reads TGTGCCAGCAGCTTAGAAGGGAGCCACTACGAGCAGTACTTC. Translation gives CASSLEGSHYEQYF. V gene TRBV7-8 combines with J gene TRBJ2-7; D might be TRBD2 (5 bases). The CDR3 spans 14 residues. Trimming took 1 base from V and 3 from J, leaving 10 bases between them. Germline V gene lookup returns CDR1 SGHVS and CDR2 FQNEAQ. Full variable domain (missing parts from reference TRBV7-8 and TRBJ2-7): GAGVSQSPRYKVAKRGQDVALRCDPISGHVSLFWYQQALGQGPEFLTYFQNEAQLDKSGLPSDRFFAERPEGSVSTLKIQRTQQEDSAVYLCASSLEGSHYEQYFGPGTRLTVT.

Only a few counts were recorded for this clone. This rearrangement joins TRBV6-5 to TRBJ1-2, with TRBD1 matching over 8 bases. This CDR3 has 13 residues. With V trimmed by 6 bases and J by 8 bases, 8 bases remained unmatched. Germline values: CDR1 MNHEY, CDR2 SVGAGI. The CDR3 here is CASRAGGAGGYTF. Here the CDR3 DNA reads TGTGCCAGCAGGGCAGGGGGCGCAGGGGGCTACACCTTC.

There are a few counts of this clone. V usage is TRBV6-6 and J usage is TRBJ2-5; the D is unclear. Trimming took off 6 bases at V and 0 bases at J, with 17 bases between the two ends. CDR3 length equals 16 residues. Germline CDR1 is MNHNY and CDR2 is SVGAGI (reference sequence). This CDR3 is CASSPAPRRYQETQYF. The CDR3 nucleotides read TGTGCCAGCAGCCCCGCACCCCGACGGTACCAAGAGACCCAGTACTTC.

In this sample, this clone turned up many times. V gene TRBV7-9 combines with J gene TRBJ1-1; 10 positions match TRBD1. Trimming cost V 5 bases and J 7 bases; bases outside gene matches: 4. From germline, CDR1 is SEHNR and CDR2 FQNEAQ (reference sequence). CDR3 size: 13 residues. CDR3 coding DNA: TGTGCCAGCAGCCCGGGACAGGGGTTTGAAGCTTTCTTT. Its protein product is CASSPGQGFEAFF. Full variable domain (missing parts from reference TRBV7-9 and TRBJ1-1): DTGVSQNPRHKITKRGQNVTFRCDPISEHNRLYWYRQTLGQGPEFLTYFQNEAQLEKSRLLSDRFSAERPKGSFSTLEIQRTEQGDSAMYLCASSPGQGFEAFFGQGTRLTVV.

DNA of the CDR3: TGTGCCAGCAGCTCAGGGCGGGGAGGGGAAGCTGAAGCTTTCTTT. The encoded protein is CASSSGRGGEAEAFF. This chain uses TRBV7-9 with TRBJ1-1; possible D gene TRBD1, 5 bases. The germline V gene has CDR1 SEHNR and CDR2 FQNEAQ (reference sequence). The CDR3 extends over 15 amino acids. The V end was cut by 4 bases, the J end by 6 bases, with 18 bases between.

This chain links TRBV5-4 with TRBJ2-2; 9 bases map to TRBD1. J was trimmed by 6 bases and V by 2 bases; bases with no gene match: 8. The CDR3 sequence is 16 residues long. CDR1 is SGHNT, CDR2 YYREEE, per germline (reference sequence). CDR3 in amino acids: CASSFGQGLEAGELFF. CDR3 in DNA: TGTGCCAGCAGCTTCGGACAGGGGTTGGAGGCCGGGGAGCTGTTTTTT.

V usage is TRBV7-2 and J usage is TRBJ2-2; no clear D. V was pared by 1 base and J by 0 bases, with 15 bases between. Germline CDR1 and CDR2: SGHTA and FQGNSA. The CDR3 runs to 18 residues. In nucleotides, the CDR3 is TGTGCCAGCAGCTTAGGAGTTATCGGCGGCCCGAACACCGGGGAGCTGTTTTTT. Translation gives CASSLGVIGGPNTGELFF.

This clone occurred many times. V is TRBV6-6 and J is TRBJ2-1, with 9 bases fitting TRBD2. The CDR3 loop spans 15 amino acids. The junction had 14 bases not matched to a gene; V was cut back by 8 bases and J by 9 bases. Germline loops: CDR1 MNHNY, CDR2 SVGAGI (reference sequence). CDR3 in DNA: TGTGCCAGCCTACAAAGACTAGCGGATCTTCGTGAGCAGTTCTTC. Translation gives CASLQRLADLREQFF.

This clone was counted many times. The chain couples TRBV2 to TRBJ2-7; weak D call: TRBD1 (6 bases). The CDR3 is 15 residues long. Germline-derived CDR1 and CDR2 are SNHLY and FYNNEI. Trimming pared 5 bases from V and 4 bases from J, leaving 18 bases between. CDR3 sequence: CASSRIPDRSYEQYF. CDR3 coding DNA: TGTGCCAGCAGTCGAATCCCTGACAGGTCGTACGAGCAGTACTTC. The full variable domain, with the rest looked up from reference TRBV2 and TRBJ2-7, is EPEVTQTPSHQVTQMGQEVILRCVPISNHLYFYWYRQILGQKVEFLVSFYNNEISEKSEIFDDQFSVERPDGSNFTLKIRSTKLEDSAMYFCASSRIPDRSYEQYFGPGTRLTVT.

This clone occurred many times. V and J are TRBV2 and TRBJ2-5; no clear D. The CDR3 covers 13 residues. CDR1 is SNHLY and CDR2 is FYNNEI in the germline V gene. V shed 8 bases and J shed 5 bases, with 15 bases lying between them. In nucleotides, the CDR3 is TGTGCCAGCCTCGATTGGGTCCGGGAGACCCAGTACTTC. Translated, it gives CASLDWVRETQYF.

This clone was counted between two and nine times. The chain employs TRBV6-6 and TRBJ2-1; D ambiguous. V dropped 8 bases and J dropped 0 bases, with 5 bases sitting between them. The CDR3 has 12 residues. In germline, CDR1 is MNHNY, CDR2 SVGAGI (reference sequence). CDR3 region: CASQSSYNEQFF. The CDR3 bases are TGTGCCAGCCAAAGCTCCTACAATGAGCAGTTCTTC.

The rearrangement uses TRBV4-1 and TRBJ2-1; TRBD2 agrees at 11 bases. Germline lookup yields CDR1 MGHRA and CDR2 YSYEKL. V lost 1 base and J lost 8; bases outside the gene matches: 10. The CDR3 loop spans 17 amino acids. The DNA of the CDR3 is TGCGCCAGCAGCCAAGCCCGGGCTAGCGGGAGGATCGATGAGCAGTTCTTC. Translated, it gives CASSQARASGRIDEQFF.

V and J are TRBV6-5 and TRBJ2-3; 8 bases agree with TRBD2. The junction had 5 bases not matched to a gene; V was cut back by 10 bases and J by 2 bases. This CDR3 is built from 13 residues. The germline V gene has CDR1 MNHEY and CDR2 SVGAGI. The CDR3 bases are TGTGCCATCGGGGGGGCAGACACAGATACGCAGTATTTT. It encodes CAIGGADTDTQYF.

V gene TRBV19 combines with J gene TRBJ1-5; D gene uncertain. V lost 10 bases and J 3 bases, leaving 10 bases between the germline ends. The CDR3 sequence is 12 residues long. Germline lookup yields CDR1 LNHDA and CDR2 SQIVND (reference sequence). CDR3 sequence: CATGRPNQPQHF. CDR3 nucleotides: TGTGCCACCGGACGCCCCAATCAGCCCCAGCATTTT.

The genes are TRBV7-2 and TRBJ2-7; D is undetermined. V gave up 1 base and J gave up 3 bases, with 7 bases separating them. CDR3 length equals 13 residues. Per the germline V gene, CDR1 is SGHTA and CDR2 is FQGNSA. CDR3 in DNA: TGTGCCAGCAGCTTAGGGGCCGGCTACGAGCAGTACTTC. This translates into CASSLGAGYEQYF.

The chain has TRBV27 and TRBJ1-2, with TRBD1 matching 11 bases. The V gene end was trimmed by 8 bases and the J gene end by 4 bases; junction bases not matched to a gene: 12. The CDR3 runs to 16 residues. Germline lookup yields CDR1 MNHEY and CDR2 SMNVEV (reference sequence). The CDR3 sequence: CASSLTFGTGGYGYTF. The CDR3 nucleotides are TGTGCCAGCTCTTTAACTTTCGGGACAGGGGGCTATGGCTACACCTTC.

The rearrangement links TRBV15 to TRBJ2-3, with 8 positions matching TRBD2. Looked up from germline, CDR1 is LNHNV and CDR2 is YYDKDF (reference sequence). This CDR3 has 16 amino acids. The V and J ends lost 8 bases and 0 bases, in that order; junction bases with no gene match: 10. The CDR3 is CATGGDSGVSTDTQYF. CDR3 DNA sequence: TGTGCCACCGGGGGCGATAGCGGGGTGAGCACAGATACGCAGTATTTT.